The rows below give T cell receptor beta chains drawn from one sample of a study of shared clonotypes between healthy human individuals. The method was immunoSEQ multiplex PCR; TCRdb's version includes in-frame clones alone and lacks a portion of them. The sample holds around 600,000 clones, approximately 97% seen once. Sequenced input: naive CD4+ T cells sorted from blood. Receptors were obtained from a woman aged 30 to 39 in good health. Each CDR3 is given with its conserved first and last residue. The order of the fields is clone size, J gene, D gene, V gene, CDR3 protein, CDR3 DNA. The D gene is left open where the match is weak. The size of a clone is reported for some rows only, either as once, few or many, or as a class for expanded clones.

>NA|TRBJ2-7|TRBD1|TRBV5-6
CASRKNGQGGSYEQYF
TGTGCCAGCAGAAAAAATGGACAGGGGGGCTCCTACGAGCAGTACTTC
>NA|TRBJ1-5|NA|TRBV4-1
CASSQEFLSGQPQHF
TGCGCCAGCAGCCAAGAATTTCTGAGCGGTCAGCCCCAGCATTTT
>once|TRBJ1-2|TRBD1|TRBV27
CASSPQGVNGYTF
TGTGCCAGCAGTCCCCAGGGGGTGAATGGCTACACCTTC
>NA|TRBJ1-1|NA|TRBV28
CASTLSHGGKAFF
TGTGCCAGCACCCTTTCCCACGGGGGGAAAGCTTTCTTT
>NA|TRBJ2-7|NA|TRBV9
CASSAQGSSYEQYF
TGTGCCAGCAGCGCGCAGGGGAGCTCCTACGAGCAGTACTTC
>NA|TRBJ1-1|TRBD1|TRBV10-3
CAISATGVGNTEAFF
TGTGCCATCAGTGCCACAGGGGTTGGGAACACTGAAGCTTTCTTT
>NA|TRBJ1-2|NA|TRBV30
CAWYTGGYTF
TGTGCCTGGTATACAGGGGGCTACACCTTC
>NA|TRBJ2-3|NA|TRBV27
CASSLTGTSTDTQYF
TGTGCCAGCAGTTTAACGGGAACTAGCACAGATACGCAGTATTTT
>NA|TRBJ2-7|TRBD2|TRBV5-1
CASSPPGTKTTYEQYF
TGCGCCAGCAGCCCCCCCGGGACTAAGACTACTTACGAGCAGTACTTC
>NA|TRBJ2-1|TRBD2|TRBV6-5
CASSYSGTTIYNEQFF
TGTGCCAGCAGTTACTCTGGGACTACCATCTACAATGAGCAGTTCTTC
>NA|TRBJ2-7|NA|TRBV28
CASSGRGTPTYEQYF
TGTGCCAGCAGTGGGAGGGGGACGCCAACCTACGAGCAGTACTTC
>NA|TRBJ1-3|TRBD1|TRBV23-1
CASSHPQMGQLPPLSGNTIYF
TGCGCCAGCAGTCACCCCCAGATGGGACAGCTGCCCCCACTATCTGGAAACACCATATATTTT
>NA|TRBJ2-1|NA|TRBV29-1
CSAELESVVNEQFF
TGCAGCGCCGAGCTGGAGTCGGTGGTTAATGAGCAGTTCTTC
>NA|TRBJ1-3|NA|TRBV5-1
CASSSRPGTHSSGNTIYF
TGCGCCAGCAGCTCAAGACCCGGGACGCATAGCTCTGGAAACACCATATATTTT
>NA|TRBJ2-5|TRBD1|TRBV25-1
CASSAFIGTEYQETQYF
TGTGCCAGCAGTGCTTTTATTGGGACAGAGTACCAAGAGACCCAGTACTTC
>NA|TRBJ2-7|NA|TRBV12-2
CASRLDPKPSYEQYF
TGTGCAAGTCGCTTAGATCCCAAACCCTCCTACGAGCAGTACTTC